Listed here are 10 T cell receptor beta chains from one sample, sequenced in a study of blood T cells in healthy people across ages (dated by TCRdb to between 2014 and 2017). Libraries were built with 5' RACE. The instrument given in TCRdb is Illumina HiSeq 2500. The second PCR ran for roughly 7 to 12 cycles and used a J-beta primer mix along with a sample-barcoded 5' primer. TCRdb applied fastp at Q25 and MiXCR to the public reads, then kept only in-frame beta chains. Identical CDR3 proteins give one entry, which carries the most common genes and DNA. Counted in this sample were more than 1.4 million distinct CDR3 sequences; 40% to 50% of them appeared once. Less than 8% of the sample comes from the top ten. Sequencing was carried out using blood. The receptors were gathered from a woman younger than 35 in good health.

This clonotype appeared a few times. The CDR3: CASSTDRGSQPQHF. DNA of the CDR3: TGTGCCAGCAGCACTGACAGGGGGAGTCAGCCCCAGCATTTT. This chain joins TRBV12-3 or TRBV12-4 and TRBJ1-5, with TRBD1 matching 9 bases. The CDR3 extends over 14 amino acids. The V and J ends lost 6 bases and 6 bases, in that order; junction bases with no gene match: 6.

Points on this clonotype: Possible read error: a much larger clone is one base away. The chain couples TRBV4-1 to TRBJ2-1, with 7 nucleotides matching TRBD2. Per the germline V gene, CDR1 is MGHRA and CDR2 is YSYEKL. The V segment lost 6 bases and the J segment 2 bases; nucleotides outside the gene matches: 7. This CDR3 has 15 amino acids. The CDR3 protein is CASRLATSAYNEQFF. CDR3 sequence (DNA): TGCGCCAGCAGACTAGCGACGTCGGCCTACAATGAGCAGTTCTTC.

The chain has TRBV20-1 and TRBJ1-6, with D tentatively TRBD1 (6 bases). The germline gives CDR1 DFQATT, CDR2 SNEGSKA (reference sequence). The CDR3 runs 14 residues. Trimming left V 6 bases short and J 5 bases short, with 14 bases between. The CDR3 here is CSAIFDRNNSPLHF. The CDR3 DNA reads as TGCAGTGCAATCTTCGACAGGAATAATTCACCCCTCCACTTT.

The table lists this clonotype with a few counts. The V and J genes are TRBV15 and TRBJ1-2, with D possibly TRBD1 on 6 matching bases. Germline V CDR1 and CDR2: LNHNV, YYDKDF (reference sequence). The CDR3 consists of 14 residues. Trimming removed 1 base from V and 4 bases from J, with 10 bases in between. The CDR3 loop is CATSRAQGSYGYTF. CDR3 DNA sequence: TGTGCCACCAGCAGAGCACAGGGTAGCTATGGCTACACCTTC.

This rearrangement joins TRBV4-1 to TRBJ1-4; TRBD1 might be the D (5 bases). Germline V gene data show CDR1 as MGHRA and CDR2 as YSYEKL. With 7 bases removed from V and 4 bases from J, the gap between germline ends came to 19 bases. This CDR3 has 16 residues. Written as DNA, the CDR3 is TGCGCCAGCATCTACGCGAGGGGACCGTTTAATGAAAAACTGTTTTTT. It codes for CASIYARGPFNEKLFF.

The V and J genes are TRBV20-1 and TRBJ2-6; a possible D gene is TRBD1 (6 bases). This CDR3 contains 16 residues. Trimming took 0 bases from V and 5 from J, leaving 14 bases between them. Germline lookup yields CDR1 DFQATT and CDR2 SNEGSKA (reference sequence). Here the CDR3 reads CSARDGVGTRANVLTF. The DNA of the CDR3 is TGCAGTGCTAGAGATGGGGTGGGGACACGGGCCAACGTCCTGACTTTC.

The rearrangement links TRBV6-7 to TRBJ2-4, with TRBD2 as a possible D gene (6 bases). TRBV6-7 is an ORF; its function is uncertain. CDR3 size: 15 residues. Trimming cost V 6 bases and J 5 bases, with 17 bases left between them. The CDR3 nucleotides are TGTGCCAGCAGGGGACCGGGACTTCTCCAAAACATTCAGTACTTC. Its protein product is CASRGPGLLQNIQYF.

This clonotype has a handful of counts. The chain couples TRBV5-1 to TRBJ2-7; 9 bases fit TRBD1. Germline-derived CDR1 and CDR2 are SGHRS and YFSETQ. This CDR3 contains 14 residues. With 6 bases clipped from V and 3 bases from J, the junction kept 7 bases outside the gene matches. CDR3 in amino acids: CASTAGTGHYEQYF. The DNA of the CDR3 is TGCGCCAGCACCGCCGGGACAGGGCACTACGAGCAGTACTTC.

The chain uses TRBV7-2 and TRBJ1-2; the match to TRBD1 covers 9 bases. Germline CDR1 reads SGHTA; CDR2 reads FQGNSA. Trimming removed 5 bases from V and 0 bases from J; junction bases left unmatched: 7. The CDR3 contains 16 residues. The chain's CDR3 is CASSPTGTGPNYGYTF. The CDR3 DNA reads as TGTGCCAGCAGCCCGACTGGGACAGGGCCTAACTATGGCTACACCTTC.

This clonotype was seen a few times. This sequence joins TRBV20-1 and TRBJ2-7; a possible D gene is TRBD1 (5 bases). Germline V gives CDR1 DFQATT, CDR2 SNEGSKA (reference sequence). Trimming shortened V by 0 bases and J by 2 bases, and 11 bases separated the two germline ends. The CDR3 is 14 residues long. CDR3 nucleotides: TGCAGTGCTAGAGATGGGCAGGGTCCCTACGAGCAGTACTTC. This gives the protein CSARDGQGPYEQYF.